This TCR beta chain was identified during a study of blood T cell repertoires in COVID-19 (dated by TCRdb to about 2020). Notes on the research overall: Samples covering the acute and convalescent phases of COVID-19 were provided by collaborators in the United States, Italy and Spain. The dataset comprised deeply sampled blood TCRbeta repertoires from subjects exposed to, actively infected with, or recovered from COVID-19. The repertoires were released in a freely available public database meant as a resource for research on the immune response to SARS-CoV-2. The material from the prospective study consisted of cDNA or gDNA derived from T cells, B-cell-depleted T cells, or PBMCs. Samples were obtained from the ongoing ImmuneRACE study (first 160 participants) and from approximately 1,200 subjects provided by 6 global collaborators. HLA class I and class II types, where available, came from metadata supplied by the sample provider rather than from assay-based typing. The sample metadata nearly always contained a de-identified subject ID, COVID-19 status, age in years and sex.

The CDR3, from cysteine to phenylalanine, totals 14 residues. Only CDR3 DNA is held: 42 bases, read in frame from base 1. At the junction V is shortened by 5 bases and J by 2 bases, with 13 bases in between. The germline V gene (reference sequence) gives CDR1 as SEHNR and CDR2 as FQNEAQ. The immunoSEQ Assay, a bias-controlled multiplex PCR, was used to amplify TCRbeta CDR3 regions from genomic DNA. As for how the authors treated the data: Within the assay, amplification of reference gene primers was used to estimate how many nucleated cells each sample contained. Sequence reads were collapsed and filtered to measure the absolute abundance of every unique TCRbeta CDR3 rearrangement. Productive Simpson clonality was computed per sample as the square root of Simpson's diversity index over productive rearrangements. Not all clones reach the TCRdb copy of this immuneACCESS table, which keeps in-frame sequences only. Checked studies attribute under half of the gap to unresolved V genes and leave the rest unexplained. V and J calls and clone size are given by that table; D and trimming were obtained from the DNA. Within this sample are 90,000 to 100,000 clones, with less than 90% of them counted one time only. The top ten constitute just under 2% of the sample.

Points the paper makes about the study in general: Clinical and demographic metadata were provided uncurated, with the amount varying by source and participant.

As regards this clone: It has no known antigen specificity. Per-base qualities were not stored, and no clone one base away is much larger.

Whole blood was collected in K2EDTA tubes by collaborating institutions according to the institutions' own protocols. Collaborator samples were shipped for TCRbeta analysis as frozen whole blood, isolated PBMCs, or DNA extracted from either sample type. This clonotype originated in a man between 70 and 80 years old with active or convalescent COVID-19. The chain links TRBV7-9 with TRBJ2-7; confidence is insufficient to name the D gene. The sequencing input was peripheral blood. Read as DNA, the sequence is TGTGCCAGCAGCACTGACTCAACCCCCTACGAGCAGTACTTC. Its protein is CASSTDSTPYEQYF.